This T cell receptor beta chain is from a study of OX40 agonist ivuxolimab in advanced cancers. Study-wide background: Patients took ivuxolimab, an agonistic anti-OX40 (CD134) antibody.

This CDR3 comprises 13 residues. Looked up from germline, CDR1 is LGHNA and CDR2 is YNFKEQ. V trimming: 3 bases; J trimming: 7 bases; junction bases outside the gene matches: 6. Measured with immunoSEQ multiplex PCR; TCRdb has only the in-frame clones, and not every one. The data contain more than 50,000 clones, more than 80% of them singletons. This clone occurred a few times. The antigen remains undetermined. Notes on the study in general: Blood T cells, both CD4+ and CD8+, expanded clonally by week 6 at 0.1 to 3.0 mg/kg.

The material sequenced was CD4+ or CD8+ T cells sorted from blood, taken in a trial of the OX40 agonist ivuxolimab. The V gene is TRBV4-2, the J gene TRBJ2-7; TRBD1 matches at 7 bases. The sequence was obtained from an adult with an advanced solid tumor such as melanoma, head and neck, liver or kidney cancer. In nucleotides, the CDR3 is TGTGCCAGCAGCCAGTCAACACAGGGGGAGCAGTACTTC. Translation gives CASSQSTQGEQYF.